These 6 T cell receptor beta chains were sequenced from one sample in a study of tissue T cells after allogeneic stem cell transplantation. Stated time point: mouse harvest day 14 after allogeneic transplant. Mouse grafts combined 10^7 T-cell-depleted bone marrow cells with 10^6 splenic CD5+ T cells. Assay used: immunoSEQ multiplex PCR; TCRdb lists only in-frame clones, some missing. This sample has some 8,000 clones; around 35% occur once, and the top ten carry about 3.6%. Material: skin. The receptor source for this set is a female BALB/c mouse given C57BL/6 T cells with graft-versus-host disease after an allogeneic hematopoietic cell transplant.

On this clone itself: The gene symbols are mouse symbols. The sequence runs out 1 residue before the end of the CDR3; the remainder is reconstructed from the germline J gene. The chain employs TRBV3 and TRBJ2-5, with TRBD1 matching over 8 bases. The CDR3 is made up of 15 amino acids. Germline lookup yields CDR1 SNHLY and CDR2 FYNGKV (reference sequence). The ends lost 5 bases at V and 5 bases at J; junction bases unmatched: 9. The CDR3 loop is CASSRGQGRGDTQYF. The DNA read from the CDR3 is TGTGCCAGCAGCCGCGGACAGGGAAGGGGAGACACCCAGTAC.

In regard to this clone: The genes are named according to mouse. With the read ending 1 residue before the CDR3 end, the germline J gene is used to fill in that end. The chain joins TRBV12-2 to TRBJ2-5, with 7 positions matching TRBD2. V dropped 2 bases and J dropped 2; count of bases not matched to a gene: 3. The CDR3 loop spans 14 amino acids. Germline CDR1 reads SGHLS; CDR2 reads HYDKME. The covered CDR3 bases are TGTGCCAGCTCTCCATCTGGGGGCCAAGACACCCAGTAC. Protein: CASSPSGGQDTQY. The whole CDR3 protein is CASSPSGGQDTQYF.

This clone counts as medium-sized. Any gene name here is a mouse gene name. The read terminates 1 residue before the CDR3 end, so the remaining end is supplied by the germline J gene. The gene calls are TRBV2 and TRBJ2-3; 8 nucleotides align to TRBD2. Losses at the gene ends were 2 bases for V and 1 base for J; bases not matched to a gene: 5. The CDR3 consists of 16 residues. Germline assignment: CDR1 LGHNA and CDR2 YSYQKL. CDR3 amino acids: CASSQPGGRGAETLYF. The CDR3 DNA, read in part, is TGTGCCAGCAGCCAACCGGGGGGGCGCGGTGCAGAAACGCTGTAT.

As regards this clone: The genes are named according to mouse. The read finishes 1 residue shy of the CDR3 end, and the germline J gene is used to complete it. This rearrangement joins TRBV26 to TRBJ2-1, with 7 bases lining up with TRBD2. The junction had 2 bases not matched to a gene; V was cut back by 2 bases and J by 1 base. The germline V gene has CDR1 KGHPV and CDR2 FQNQEV (reference sequence). CDR3 length: 15 residues. The CDR3 here is CASSLSWGNYAEQFF. The CDR3 DNA, read in part, is TGTGCCAGCAGTCTGAGCTGGGGGAACTATGCTGAGCAGTTC.

This clone was counted between two and nine times. Germline and genes: mouse. The CDR3 protein is CASSPGGGVEQYF. The CDR3 DNA, read in part, is TGTGCCAGCAGTCCTGGGGGAGGGGTGGAACAGTAC. The chain recombines TRBV13-3 with TRBJ2-7; TRBD2 agrees at 7 bases. From the germline J gene comes the end of the CDR3, since the read stops 1 residue before it. CDR1 is NNHDY, CDR2 SYVADS, per germline. V was clipped by 4 bases and J by 7 bases; unmatched bases: 8. The CDR3 spans 13 residues.

In this sample, this clone turned up a few times. Gene labels here are mouse ones. Coverage ceases 1 residue before the CDR3 finishes, and the germline J gene fills in the end. The chain uses TRBV26 and TRBJ1-1, with 8 positions matching TRBD1. Germline assignment: CDR1 KGHPV and CDR2 FQNQEV (reference sequence). With 6 bases clipped from V and 1 base from J, the junction kept 4 bases outside the gene matches. This CDR3 is 14 amino acids long. The sequenced CDR3 bases are TGTGCCAGCAGGCGGACAGGGAAAAACACAGAAGTCTTC. The encoded protein is CASRRTGKNTEVF. The CDR3 in full is CASRRTGKNTEVFF.